Here is one TCR beta chain with its context. The sample originates from a study of T cells in localized non-small cell lung cancer. Assay: immunoSEQ multiplex PCR; the TCRdb copy retains only in-frame clones and omits some. In the table there are 2,500 to 3,000 clones, about 26% of which are singletons. V was pared by 8 bases and J by 10 bases, with 15 bases between. Germline loops: CDR1 LNHDA, CDR2 SQIVND (reference sequence). The CDR3 covers 13 residues. This sequence joins TRBV19 and TRBJ1-6; D not resolved. Sequenced here: lung tumor tissue, sampled before any cancer treatment. This TCR derives from a male donor at least 60 years old with stage I lung adenocarcinoma. The CDR3 region has the DNA TGTGCCAGTGGAGTCAGCGGACGGTCACCCCTCCACTTT. Translating it yields CASGVSGRSPLHF.